This TCR beta chain was recorded in a study of blood T cell repertoires in COVID-19. Authors' processing steps: For nucleated cells, counts were estimated from reference gene primer amplification. The data were produced by immunoSEQ multiplex PCR, yet TCRdb's version contains in-frame clones alone and is incomplete. V, J and clone size are those of that table, while D and trimming were read from the DNA. This repertoire shows about 82,000 clones, about 73% found once; its top ten account for roughly 38%. This clone has just one count. This CDR3 spans 16 amino acids. V was clipped by 1 base and J by 5 bases; unmatched bases: 7. Germline values: CDR1 SGHRS, CDR2 YFSETQ. Seattle's cohort entered during active infection and was followed longitudinally.

Specimen: peripheral blood. This sequence was found in a man in his 60s with COVID-19, enrolled during active disease. The rearrangement uses TRBV5-1 and TRBJ2-5; 11 bases are shared with TRBD2. CDR3 DNA sequence: TGCGCCAGCAGCTTGACTAGCGGGAGAGGTAGGGAGACCCAGTACTTC. This codes for CASSLTSGRGRETQYF.